A selection of T cell receptor beta chains follows, all from one sample in a study of glioma-infiltrating T cells. TCRdb re-analysed the multiplex PCR reads in MiXCR, keeping a single row per CDR3 protein. This table has 400,000 or so distinct CDR3 sequences, around 38% appearing once. Sample: glioma tissue, nonneoplastic brain tissue, or PBMCs (not recorded which). The source is a human donor with low-grade glioma or glioblastoma, undergoing nonglioma brain surgery, or in good health (not recorded which). CDR3s include the opening cysteine and the closing phenylalanine or tryptophan. The D gene is left open where the match is weak. A row's size may be missing; if present it is once, few, many or a size class.

clone size	V gene	J gene	D gene	CDR3 DNA	CDR3 protein
many	TRBV6-6	TRBJ2-3	TRBD2	TGTGCCAGCAGTTACCGAGCGGGAGGGGGGTATCTGGATACGCAGTATTTT	CASSYRAGGGYLDTQYF
.	TRBV10-3	TRBJ1-1	.	TGTGCCATCAGTACTGACAAGACTGGCACTGAAGCTTTCTTT	CAISTDKTGTEAFF
.	TRBV29-1	TRBJ2-2	.	TGCAGCGTTGATGGGTCGAGTAGCGGGGAGCTGTTTTTT	CSVDGSSSGELFF
few	TRBV10-3	TRBJ2-3	.	TGTGCCATCGCCCCCGGGCAGCTCAGAAGCACAGATACGCAGTATTTT	CAIAPGQLRSTDTQYF
once	TRBV11-2	TRBJ2-1	TRBD2	TGTGCCAGCAGCTCCCCCCCTAGCGGGGGTAGGGGCTCCTACAATGAGCAGTTCTTC	CASSSPPSGGRGSYNEQFF
.	TRBV5-1	TRBJ1-1	.	TGCATCAGCAGCTTGGGGCCAGTCAACACTGAAGCTTTCTTT	CISSLGPVNTEAFF
.	TRBV14	TRBJ2-7	TRBD2	TGTGCCAGCAGCCACGGACTAGATTCCTACGAGCAGTACTTC	CASSHGLDSYEQYF
many	TRBV28	TRBJ2-5	TRBD2	TGTGCCAGCTCCGGGAGGGGGACGGAGACCCAGTACTTC	CASSGRGTETQYF
many	TRBV28	TRBJ1-2	.	TGTGCCAGCAGCGACGGATTTCTCTATGGCTACACCTTC	CASSDGFLYGYTF
few	TRBV28	TRBJ2-7	TRBD2	TGTGCCAGCAACTACGGGACTAGCGGGAGGCTGACCTACGAGCAGTACTTC	CASNYGTSGRLTYEQYF
.	TRBV11-1	TRBJ2-7	TRBD1	TGTGCCAGCAGCTTCGGGACAGGGGGCGCCTACGAGCAGTACTTC	CASSFGTGGAYEQYF